This entry is about one T cell receptor (beta chain). These data originate in a study of CD8 T cells in Susac syndrome. Reverse transcription of about 0.45 to 1 ug RNA was carried out with random hexamers. MiXCR, run by TCRdb on the immunoSEQ multiplex PCR reads, gives a single entry per CDR3 protein. The sample holds roughly 80,000 distinct CDR3 sequences; approximately 94% are singletons and the top ten take roughly 0.5%. Sequenced material: CD8+ T cells from PBMCs. The receptor comes from a human donor with Susac syndrome.

CDR3 DNA sequence: TGCGCCAGCAGCGCGGCCGTTGGCTACGAGCAGTACTTC. Translated: CASSAAVGYEQYF. The chain couples TRBV5-1 to TRBJ2-7; D call uncertain. CDR3 length equals 13 residues. Trimming shortened V by 4 bases and J by 3 bases, and 11 bases separated the two germline ends. CDR1 is SGHRS and CDR2 is YFSETQ in the germline V gene.